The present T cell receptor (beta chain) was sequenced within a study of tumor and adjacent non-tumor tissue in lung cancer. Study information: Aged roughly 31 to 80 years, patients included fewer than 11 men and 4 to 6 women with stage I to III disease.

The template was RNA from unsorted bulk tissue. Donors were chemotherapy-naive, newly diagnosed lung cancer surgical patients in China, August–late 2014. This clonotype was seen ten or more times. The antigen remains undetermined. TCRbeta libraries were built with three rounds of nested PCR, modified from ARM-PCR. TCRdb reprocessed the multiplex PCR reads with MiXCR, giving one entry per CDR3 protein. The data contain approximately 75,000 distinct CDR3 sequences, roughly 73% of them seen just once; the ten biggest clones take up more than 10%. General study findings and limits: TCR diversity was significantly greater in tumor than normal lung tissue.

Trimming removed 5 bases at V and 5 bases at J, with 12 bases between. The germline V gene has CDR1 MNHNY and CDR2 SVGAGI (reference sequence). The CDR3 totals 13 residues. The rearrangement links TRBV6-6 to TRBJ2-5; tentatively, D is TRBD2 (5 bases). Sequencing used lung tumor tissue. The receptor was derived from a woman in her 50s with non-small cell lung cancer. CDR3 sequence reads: CASSSGDPETQYF. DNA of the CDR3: TGTGCCAGCAGTAGCGGAGATCCGGAGACCCAGTACTTC.